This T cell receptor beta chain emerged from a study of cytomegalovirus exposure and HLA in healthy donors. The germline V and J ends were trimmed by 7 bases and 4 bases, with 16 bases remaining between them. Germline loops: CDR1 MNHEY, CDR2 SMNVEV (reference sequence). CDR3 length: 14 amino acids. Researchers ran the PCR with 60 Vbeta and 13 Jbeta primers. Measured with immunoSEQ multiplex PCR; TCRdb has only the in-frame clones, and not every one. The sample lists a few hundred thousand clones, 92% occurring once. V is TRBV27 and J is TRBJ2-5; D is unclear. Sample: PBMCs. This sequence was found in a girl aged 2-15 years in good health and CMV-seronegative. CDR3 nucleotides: TGTGCCAGCACCCCTATGATCGGTGGAGAGACCCAGTACTTC. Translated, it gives CASTPMIGGETQYF.